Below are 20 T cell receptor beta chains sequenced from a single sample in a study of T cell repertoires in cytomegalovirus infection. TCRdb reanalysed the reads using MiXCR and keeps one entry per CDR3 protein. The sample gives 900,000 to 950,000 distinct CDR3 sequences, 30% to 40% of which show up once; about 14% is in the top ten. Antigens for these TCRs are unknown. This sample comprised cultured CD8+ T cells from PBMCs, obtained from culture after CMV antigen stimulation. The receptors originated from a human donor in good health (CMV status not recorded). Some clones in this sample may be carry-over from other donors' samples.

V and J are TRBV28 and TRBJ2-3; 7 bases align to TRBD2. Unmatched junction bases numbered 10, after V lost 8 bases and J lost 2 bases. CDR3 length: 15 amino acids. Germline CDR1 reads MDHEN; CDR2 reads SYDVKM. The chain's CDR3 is CASGREEETTDTQYF. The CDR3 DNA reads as TGTGCCAGCGGACGGGAGGAAGAAACCACAGATACGCAGTATTTT.

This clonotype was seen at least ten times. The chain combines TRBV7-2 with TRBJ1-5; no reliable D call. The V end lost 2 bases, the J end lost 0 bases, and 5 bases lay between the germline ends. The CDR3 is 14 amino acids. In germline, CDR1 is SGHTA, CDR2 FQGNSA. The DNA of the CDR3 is TGTGCCAGCAGCTTAAAATATAGCAATCAGCCCCAGCATTTT. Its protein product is CASSLKYSNQPQHF.

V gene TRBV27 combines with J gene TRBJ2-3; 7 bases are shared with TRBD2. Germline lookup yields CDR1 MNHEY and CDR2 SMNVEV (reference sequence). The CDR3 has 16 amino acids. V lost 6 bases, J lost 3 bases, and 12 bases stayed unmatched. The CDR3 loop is CASRKTTSRYTDTQYF. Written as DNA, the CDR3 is TGTGCCAGCAGGAAAACGACTAGCCGGTATACAGATACGCAGTATTTT.

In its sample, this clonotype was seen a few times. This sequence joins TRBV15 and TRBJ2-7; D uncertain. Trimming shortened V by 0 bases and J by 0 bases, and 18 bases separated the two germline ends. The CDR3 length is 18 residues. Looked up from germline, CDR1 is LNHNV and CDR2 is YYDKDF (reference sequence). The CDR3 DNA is TGTGCCACCAGCAGAGATCCGTCGGGCACGACCCTCTCCTACGAGCAGTACTTC. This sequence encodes CATSRDPSGTTLSYEQYF.

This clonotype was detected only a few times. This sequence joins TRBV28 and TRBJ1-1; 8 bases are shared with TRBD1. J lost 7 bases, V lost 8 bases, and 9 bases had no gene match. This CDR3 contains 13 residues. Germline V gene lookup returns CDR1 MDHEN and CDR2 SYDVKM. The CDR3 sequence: CASSWTGQSEAFF. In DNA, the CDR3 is TGTGCCAGCTCGTGGACAGGGCAAAGTGAAGCTTTCTTT.

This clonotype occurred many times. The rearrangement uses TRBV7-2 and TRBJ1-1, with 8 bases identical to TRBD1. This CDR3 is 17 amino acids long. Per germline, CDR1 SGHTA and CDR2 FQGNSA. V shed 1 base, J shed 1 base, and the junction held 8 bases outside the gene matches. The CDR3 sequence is CASSLGRQGAPNTEAFF. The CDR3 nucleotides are TGTGCCAGCAGCTTAGGACGTCAGGGGGCCCCGAACACTGAAGCTTTCTTT.

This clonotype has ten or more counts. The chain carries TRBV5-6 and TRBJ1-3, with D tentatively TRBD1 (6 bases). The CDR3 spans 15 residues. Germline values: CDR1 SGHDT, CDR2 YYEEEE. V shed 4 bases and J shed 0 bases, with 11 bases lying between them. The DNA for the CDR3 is TGTGCCAGCAGCCGGACAGATTTCTCTGGAAACACCATATATTTT. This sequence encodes CASSRTDFSGNTIYF.

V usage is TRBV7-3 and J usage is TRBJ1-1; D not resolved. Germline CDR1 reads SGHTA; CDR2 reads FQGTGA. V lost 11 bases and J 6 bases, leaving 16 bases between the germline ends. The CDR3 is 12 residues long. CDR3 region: CASVGEVAEAFF. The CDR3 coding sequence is TGTGCCTCTGTCGGGGAAGTGGCTGAAGCTTTCTTT.

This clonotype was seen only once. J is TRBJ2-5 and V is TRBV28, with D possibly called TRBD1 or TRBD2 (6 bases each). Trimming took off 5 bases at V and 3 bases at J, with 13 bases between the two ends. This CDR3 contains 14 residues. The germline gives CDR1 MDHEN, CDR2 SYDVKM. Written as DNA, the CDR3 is TGTGCCAGCAGTGACGGGGGCGATGAAGAGACCCAGTACTTC. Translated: CASSDGGDEETQYF.

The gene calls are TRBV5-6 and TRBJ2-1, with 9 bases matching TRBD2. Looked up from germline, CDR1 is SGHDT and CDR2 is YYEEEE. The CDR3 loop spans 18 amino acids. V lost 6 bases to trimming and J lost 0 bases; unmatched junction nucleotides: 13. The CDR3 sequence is CASTVLLAGTTSYNEQFF. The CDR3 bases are TGTGCCAGCACCGTCTTGCTAGCGGGGACCACCTCCTACAATGAGCAGTTCTTC. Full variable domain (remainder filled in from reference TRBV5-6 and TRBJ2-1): DAGVTQSPTHLIKTRGQQVTLRCSPKSGHDTVSWYQQALGQGPQFIFQYYEEEERQRGNFPDRFSGHQFPNYSSELNVNALLLGDSALYLCASTVLLAGTTSYNEQFFGPGTRLTVL.

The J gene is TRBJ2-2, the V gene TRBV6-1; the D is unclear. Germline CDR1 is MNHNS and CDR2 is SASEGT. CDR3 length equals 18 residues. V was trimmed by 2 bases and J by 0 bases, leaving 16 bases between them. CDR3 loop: CASSERRLGSSNTGELFF. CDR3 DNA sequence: TGTGCCAGCAGTGAAAGGCGGCTGGGGTCATCGAACACCGGGGAGCTGTTTTTT.

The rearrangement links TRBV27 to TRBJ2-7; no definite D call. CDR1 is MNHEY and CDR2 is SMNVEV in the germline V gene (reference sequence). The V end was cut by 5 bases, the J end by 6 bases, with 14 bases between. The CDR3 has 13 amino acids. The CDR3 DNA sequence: TGTGCCAGCAGTACGGGCCAGACAACCGAGCAGTACTTC. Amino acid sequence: CASSTGQTTEQYF.

CDR3 in DNA: TGCGCCAGCAGCCCCTCGAAGATAGACGAGCAGTTCTTC. Amino acids: CASSPSKIDEQFF. V is TRBV4-3 and J is TRBJ2-1; D is uncertain. Germline assignment: CDR1 LGHNA and CDR2 YSLEER. V was pared by 4 bases and J by 10 bases, with 14 bases between. The CDR3 loop spans 13 amino acids.

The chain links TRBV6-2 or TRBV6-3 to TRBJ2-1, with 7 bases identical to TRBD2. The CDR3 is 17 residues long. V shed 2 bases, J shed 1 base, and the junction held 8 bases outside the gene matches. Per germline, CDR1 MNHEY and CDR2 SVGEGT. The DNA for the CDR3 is TGTGCCAGCAGTTACGCGAGGGCTAGCGGATCCTACAATGAGCAGTTCTTC. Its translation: CASSYARASGSYNEQFF.

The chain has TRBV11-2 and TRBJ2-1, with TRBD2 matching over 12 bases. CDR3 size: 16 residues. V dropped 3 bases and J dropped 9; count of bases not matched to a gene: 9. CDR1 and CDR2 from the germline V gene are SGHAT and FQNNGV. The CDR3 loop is CASSFWTSGEDSEQFF. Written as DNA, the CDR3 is TGTGCCAGCAGCTTTTGGACTAGCGGGGAGGATTCTGAGCAGTTCTTC.

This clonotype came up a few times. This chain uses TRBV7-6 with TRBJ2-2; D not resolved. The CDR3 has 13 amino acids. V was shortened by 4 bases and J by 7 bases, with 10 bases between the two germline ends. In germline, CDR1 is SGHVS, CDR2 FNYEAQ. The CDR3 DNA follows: TGTGCCAGCAGCTACCTCCCGGTCGGGGAGCTGTTTTTT. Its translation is CASSYLPVGELFF.

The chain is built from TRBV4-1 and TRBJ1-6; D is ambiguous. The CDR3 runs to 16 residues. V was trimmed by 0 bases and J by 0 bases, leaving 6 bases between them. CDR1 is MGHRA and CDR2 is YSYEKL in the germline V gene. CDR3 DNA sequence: TGCGCCAGCAGCCAAGAGGCGAGCTCCTATAATTCACCCCTCCACTTT. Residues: CASSQEASSYNSPLHF.

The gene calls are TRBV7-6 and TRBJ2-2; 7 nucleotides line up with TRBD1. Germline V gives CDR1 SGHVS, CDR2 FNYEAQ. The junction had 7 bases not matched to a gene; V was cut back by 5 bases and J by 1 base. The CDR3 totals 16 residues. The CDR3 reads CASSPGRQGNTGELFF. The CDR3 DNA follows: TGTGCCAGCAGCCCCGGAAGACAGGGGAACACCGGGGAGCTGTTTTTT. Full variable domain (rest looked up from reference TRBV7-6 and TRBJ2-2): GAGVSQSPRYKVTKRGQDVALRCDPISGHVSLYWYRQALGQGPEFLTYFNYEAQQDKSGLPNDRFSAERPEGSISTLTIQRTEQRDSAMYRCASSPGRQGNTGELFFGEGSRLTVL.

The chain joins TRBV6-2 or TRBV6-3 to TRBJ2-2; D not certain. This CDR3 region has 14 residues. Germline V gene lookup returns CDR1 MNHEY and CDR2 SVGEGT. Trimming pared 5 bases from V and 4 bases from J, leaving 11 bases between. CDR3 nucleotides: TGTGCCAGCAGTCATAATCCGGGCACCGGGGAGCTGTTTTTT. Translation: CASSHNPGTGELFF.

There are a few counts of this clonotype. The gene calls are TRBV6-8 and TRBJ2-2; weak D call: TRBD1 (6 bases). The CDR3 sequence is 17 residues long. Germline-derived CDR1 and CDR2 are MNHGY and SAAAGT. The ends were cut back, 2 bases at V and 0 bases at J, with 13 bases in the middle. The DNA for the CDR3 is TGTGCCAGCAGTTACACCTGGACAGACCCGAACACCGGGGAGCTGTTTTTT. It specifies CASSYTWTDPNTGELFF.